This TCR beta chain originates from a study of T-cell reconstitution after alpha-beta-depleted transplantation in children. This clonotype was seen a handful of times. What it binds is not known. The CDR3 spans 12 residues. Trimming left V 6 bases short and J 5 bases short, with 10 bases between. Using unique molecular identifiers, the investigators prepared the TCRbeta library. TCRdb re-called the PCR reads through MiXCR, storing one row per CDR3 protein. The sample includes a few hundred thousand distinct CDR3 sequences, more than 20% of them seen just once. The study's findings and limits: At the one-year point after transplant, T-cell counts and TCRbeta diversity were found to come mostly from T cells that had been newly produced. Surviving recipient T cells and thymic progenitors accounted for the high day-60 TCRbeta diversity observed in some patients.

The V gene is TRBV12-3 or TRBV12-4, the J gene TRBJ2-5; D is ambiguous. Sequencing was performed on PBMCs, taken before TCRalphabeta/CD19-depleted stem cell transplant. This receptor was obtained from a boy under three years old with Wiskott-Aldrich syndrome, due to receive a stem cell transplant. As DNA, the CDR3 is TGTGCCAGCAGATTTCGACGGGAGACCCAGTACTTC. It specifies CASRFRRETQYF.